Shown below are 8 T cell receptor beta chains from a single sample sequenced in a study of cytomegalovirus exposure and HLA in healthy donors. Amplification used 60 Vbeta primers and 13 Jbeta primers. The protocol was immunoSEQ multiplex PCR, while the TCRdb copy is restricted to in-frame clones and leaves out a portion. The table shows 85,000 to 130,000 clones, with 82% occurring only once. Source material: PBMCs. The receptors were sampled from a man between 45 and 60 years old in good health and CMV-seronegative.

The chain carries TRBV6-1 and TRBJ1-2; possible D gene TRBD1, 5 bases. The CDR3 runs 11 residues. V lost 7 bases to trimming and J lost 5 bases, with 8 bases between them. Germline lookup yields CDR1 MNHNS and CDR2 SASEGT. In DNA form, the CDR3 reads TGTGCCAGCAACCGGGGGTATGGCTACACCTTC. Amino acid sequence: CASNRGYGYTF.

This clone occurred once. The chain links TRBV6-4 to TRBJ1-1, with 7 bases matching TRBD1. The CDR3 has 15 residues. CDR1 and CDR2 (germline): MRHNA, SNTAGT. The V segment lost 5 bases and the J segment 4 bases; nucleotides outside the gene matches: 10. CDR3 in amino acids: CASSLERDRGTEAFF. The DNA of the CDR3 is TGTGCCAGCAGTCTCGAAAGGGACAGAGGCACTGAAGCTTTCTTT.

The CDR3 sequence is CASSSDPGGISYNEQFF. CDR3 bases: TGCGCCAGCAGCTCAGATCCCGGGGGGATCTCCTACAATGAGCAGTTCTTC. The rearrangement links TRBV4-3 to TRBJ2-1, with TRBD2 matching 7 bases. V gave up 5 bases and J gave up 0 bases; unmatched junction bases: 10. CDR3 length: 17 amino acids. Per the germline V gene, CDR1 is LGHNA and CDR2 is YSLEER.

This clone was found once. This sequence joins TRBV4-2 and TRBJ1-6; D uncertain. Per germline, CDR1 LGHNA and CDR2 YNFKEQ. V lost 0 bases and J 0 bases, leaving 9 bases between the germline ends. CDR3 length equals 17 residues. The CDR3 nucleotides read TGTGCCAGCAGCCAAGAGGGGAGACGCTCCTATAATTCACCCCTCCACTTT. This encodes CASSQEGRRSYNSPLHF.

This sequence joins TRBV19 and TRBJ2-5, with 8 nucleotides matching TRBD2. This CDR3 is 15 amino acids long. Germline assignment: CDR1 LNHDA and CDR2 SQIVND (reference sequence). The junction had 7 bases not matched to a gene; V was cut back by 5 bases and J by 2 bases. This chain's CDR3 is CASSPREGMQETQYF. CDR3 in DNA: TGTGCCAGTAGTCCCCGGGAGGGTATGCAAGAGACCCAGTACTTC.

The V gene is TRBV7-9, the J gene TRBJ1-1, with 10 bases lining up with TRBD1. CDR3 length: 14 amino acids. CDR1 and CDR2 (germline): SEHNR, FQNEAQ (reference sequence). V was pared by 2 bases and J by 4 bases, with 1 base of the junction left unmatched. Here the CDR3 reads CASSLRDRGTEAFF. CDR3 sequence (DNA): TGTGCCAGCAGCTTAAGGGACAGGGGCACTGAAGCTTTCTTT.

V is TRBV28 and J is TRBJ1-1; D uncertain. From germline, CDR1 is MDHEN and CDR2 SYDVKM. The CDR3 has 14 amino acids. V lost 3 bases, J lost 4 bases, and 12 bases lay in between. The CDR3 region is CASSFVQEFTEAFF. CDR3 nucleotide sequence: TGTGCCAGCAGTTTTGTTCAGGAATTCACTGAAGCTTTCTTT.

The chain carries TRBV5-4 and TRBJ1-2; TRBD1 matches at 9 bases. The CDR3 is made up of 13 amino acids. Trimming at V came to 2 bases and at J to 8 bases, leaving 4 bases not matched to a gene. The germline V gene encodes CDR1 SGHNT and CDR2 YYREEE (reference sequence). CDR3 coding DNA: TGTGCCAGCAGCTTTACAGGGGGCGGGGGCTACACCTTC. Encoded protein: CASSFTGGGGYTF.